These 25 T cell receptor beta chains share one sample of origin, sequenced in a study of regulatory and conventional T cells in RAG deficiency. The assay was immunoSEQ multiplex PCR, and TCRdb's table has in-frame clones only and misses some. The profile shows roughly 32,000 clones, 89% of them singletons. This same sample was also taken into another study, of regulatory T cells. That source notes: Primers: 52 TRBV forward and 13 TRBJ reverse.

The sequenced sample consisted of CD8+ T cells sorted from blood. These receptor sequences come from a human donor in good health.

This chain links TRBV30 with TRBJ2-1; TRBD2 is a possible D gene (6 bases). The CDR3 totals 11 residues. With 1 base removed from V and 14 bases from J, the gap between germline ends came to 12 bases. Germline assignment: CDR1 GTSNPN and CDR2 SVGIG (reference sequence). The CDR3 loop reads CAWSEGLGEFF. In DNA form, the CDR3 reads TGTGCCTGGAGTGAGGGACTCGGGGAGTTCTTC.

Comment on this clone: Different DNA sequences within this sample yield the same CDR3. CDR3 DNA sequence: TGTGCCAGCAGTTACTCCGGGGAAAAACTGTTTTTT. Translating gives CASSYSGEKLFF. This chain joins TRBV6-5 and TRBJ1-4; D gene ambiguous. This CDR3 is built from 12 residues. In germline, CDR1 is MNHEY, CDR2 SVGAGI. Trimming removed 0 bases from V and 8 bases from J, with 4 bases in between.

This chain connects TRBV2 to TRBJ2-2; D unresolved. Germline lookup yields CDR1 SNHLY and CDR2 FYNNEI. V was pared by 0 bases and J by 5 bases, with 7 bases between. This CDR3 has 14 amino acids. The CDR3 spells CASSEARATGELFF. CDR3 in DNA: TGTGCCAGCAGTGAAGCGCGTGCGACCGGGGAGCTGTTTTTT.

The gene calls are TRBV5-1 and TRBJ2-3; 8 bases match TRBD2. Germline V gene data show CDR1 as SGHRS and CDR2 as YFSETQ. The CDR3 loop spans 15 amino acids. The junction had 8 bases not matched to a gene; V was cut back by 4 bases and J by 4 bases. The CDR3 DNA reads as TGCGCCAGCAGCGGGACTAGGGGGGGGGCAGATACGCAGTATTTT. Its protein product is CASSGTRGGADTQYF.

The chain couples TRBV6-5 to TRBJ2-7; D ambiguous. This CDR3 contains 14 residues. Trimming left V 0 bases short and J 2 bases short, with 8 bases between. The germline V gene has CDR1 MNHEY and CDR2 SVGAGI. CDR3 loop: CASSYSARAYEQYF. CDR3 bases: TGTGCCAGCAGTTACTCTGCCCGAGCCTACGAGCAGTACTTC.

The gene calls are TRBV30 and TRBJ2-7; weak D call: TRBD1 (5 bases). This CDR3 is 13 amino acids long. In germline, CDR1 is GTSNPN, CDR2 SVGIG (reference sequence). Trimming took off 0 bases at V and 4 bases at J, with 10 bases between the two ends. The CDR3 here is CAWSVQGEYEQYF. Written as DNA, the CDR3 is TGTGCCTGGAGTGTCCAGGGTGAATACGAGCAGTACTTC. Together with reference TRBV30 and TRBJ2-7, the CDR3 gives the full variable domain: SQTIHQWPATLVQPVGSPLSLECTVEGTSNPNLYWYRQAAGRGLQLLFYSVGIGQISSEVPQNLSASRPQDRQFILSSKKLLLSDSGFYLCAWSVQGEYEQYFGPGTRLTVT.

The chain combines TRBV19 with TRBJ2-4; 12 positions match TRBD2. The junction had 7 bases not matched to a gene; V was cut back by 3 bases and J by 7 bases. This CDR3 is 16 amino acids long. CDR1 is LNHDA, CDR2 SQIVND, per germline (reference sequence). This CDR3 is CASSISPSGRGNIQYF. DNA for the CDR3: TGTGCCAGTAGTATTTCTCCTAGCGGGAGGGGGAACATTCAGTACTTC.

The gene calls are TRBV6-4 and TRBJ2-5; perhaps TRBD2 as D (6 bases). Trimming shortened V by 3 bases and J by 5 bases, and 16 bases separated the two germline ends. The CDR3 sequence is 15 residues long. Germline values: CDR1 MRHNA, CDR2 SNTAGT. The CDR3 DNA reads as TGTGCCAGCAGTGAGGAGCCCGCGGGACGGGAGACCCAGTACTTC. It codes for CASSEEPAGRETQYF.

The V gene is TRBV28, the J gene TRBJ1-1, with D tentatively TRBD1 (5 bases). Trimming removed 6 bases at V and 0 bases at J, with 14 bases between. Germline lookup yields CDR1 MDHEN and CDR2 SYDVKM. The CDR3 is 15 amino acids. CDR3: CASRGGDVLNTEAFF. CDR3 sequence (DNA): TGTGCCAGCAGGGGGGGGGACGTCTTGAACACTGAAGCTTTCTTT.

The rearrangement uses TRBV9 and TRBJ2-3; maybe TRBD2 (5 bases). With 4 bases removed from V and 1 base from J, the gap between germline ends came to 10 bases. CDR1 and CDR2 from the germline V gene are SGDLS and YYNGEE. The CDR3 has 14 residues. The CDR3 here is CASSLDGGTDTQYF. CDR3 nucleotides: TGTGCCAGCAGCCTAGACGGGGGCACAGATACGCAGTATTTT.

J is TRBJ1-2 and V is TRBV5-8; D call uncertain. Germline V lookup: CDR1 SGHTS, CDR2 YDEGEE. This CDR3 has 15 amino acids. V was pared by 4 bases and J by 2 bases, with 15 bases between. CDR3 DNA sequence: TGTGCCAGCAGCCGCGGCAGGAGCCCCAACTATGGCTACACCTTC. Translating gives CASSRGRSPNYGYTF.

The CDR3: CASSPQGATSGITDTQYF. The CDR3, as DNA: TGTGCCAGCAGCCCCCAGGGGGCGACTAGCGGGATCACAGATACGCAGTATTTT. V gene TRBV9 combines with J gene TRBJ2-3; 11 nucleotides agree with TRBD2. Per the germline V gene, CDR1 is SGDLS and CDR2 is YYNGEE. The CDR3 totals 18 residues. The ends lost 4 bases at V and 2 bases at J; junction bases unmatched: 12. Looking up the rest from reference TRBV9 and TRBJ2-3 gives the full variable domain: DSGVTQTPKHLITATGQRVTLRCSPRSGDLSVYWYQQSLDQGLQFLIQYYNGEERAKGNILERFSAQQFPDLHSELNLSSLELGDSALYFCASSPQGATSGITDTQYFGPGTRLTVL.

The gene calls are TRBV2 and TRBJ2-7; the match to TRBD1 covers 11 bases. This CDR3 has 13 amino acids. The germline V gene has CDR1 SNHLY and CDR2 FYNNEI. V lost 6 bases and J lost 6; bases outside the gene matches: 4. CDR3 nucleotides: TGTGCCAGCAGCGGACAGGGGGCAGGCGAGCAGTACTTC. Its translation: CASSGQGAGEQYF.

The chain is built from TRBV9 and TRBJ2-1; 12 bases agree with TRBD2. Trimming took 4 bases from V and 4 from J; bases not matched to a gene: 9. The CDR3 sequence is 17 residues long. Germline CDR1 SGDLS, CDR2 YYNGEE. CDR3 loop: CASSKGGLAGLYNEQFF. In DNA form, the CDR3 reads TGTGCCAGCAGCAAAGGGGGACTAGCGGGTTTATACAATGAGCAGTTCTTC.

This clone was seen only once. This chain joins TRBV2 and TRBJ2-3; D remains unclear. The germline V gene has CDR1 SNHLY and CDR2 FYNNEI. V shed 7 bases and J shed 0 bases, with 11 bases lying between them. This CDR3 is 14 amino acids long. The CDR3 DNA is TGTGCCAGCATAGGCGGAACTAGCACAGATACGCAGTATTTT. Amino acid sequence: CASIGGTSTDTQYF. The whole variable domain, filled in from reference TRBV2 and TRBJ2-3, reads EPEVTQTPSHQVTQMGQEVILRCVPISNHLYFYWYRQILGQKVEFLVSFYNNEISEKSEIFDDQFSVERPDGSNFTLKIRSTKLEDSAMYFCASIGGTSTDTQYFGPGTRLTVL.

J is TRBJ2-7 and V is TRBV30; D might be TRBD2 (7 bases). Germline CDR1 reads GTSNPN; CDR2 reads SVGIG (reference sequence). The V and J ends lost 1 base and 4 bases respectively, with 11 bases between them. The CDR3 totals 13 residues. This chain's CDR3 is CAWSGRGPYEQYF. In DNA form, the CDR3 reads TGTGCCTGGAGTGGGCGGGGGCCGTACGAGCAGTACTTC.

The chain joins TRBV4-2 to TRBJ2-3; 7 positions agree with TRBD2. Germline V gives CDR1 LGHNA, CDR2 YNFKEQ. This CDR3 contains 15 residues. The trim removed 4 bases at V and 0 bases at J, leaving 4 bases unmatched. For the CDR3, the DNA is TGTGCCAGCAGCCGGGCGGGGGTTAGCACAGATACGCAGTATTTT. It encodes CASSRAGVSTDTQYF.

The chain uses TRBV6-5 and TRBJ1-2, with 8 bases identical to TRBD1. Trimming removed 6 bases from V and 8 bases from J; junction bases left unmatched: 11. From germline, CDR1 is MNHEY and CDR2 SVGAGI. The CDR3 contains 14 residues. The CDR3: CASSSDRVIFGYTF. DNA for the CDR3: TGTGCCAGCAGCTCGGACAGGGTGATCTTCGGCTACACCTTC.

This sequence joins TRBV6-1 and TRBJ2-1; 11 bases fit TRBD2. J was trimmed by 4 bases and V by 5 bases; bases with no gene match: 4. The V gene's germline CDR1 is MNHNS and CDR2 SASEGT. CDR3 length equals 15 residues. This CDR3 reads CASSSTSGAYNEQFF. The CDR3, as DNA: TGTGCCAGCAGTTCGACTAGCGGGGCTTACAATGAGCAGTTCTTC.

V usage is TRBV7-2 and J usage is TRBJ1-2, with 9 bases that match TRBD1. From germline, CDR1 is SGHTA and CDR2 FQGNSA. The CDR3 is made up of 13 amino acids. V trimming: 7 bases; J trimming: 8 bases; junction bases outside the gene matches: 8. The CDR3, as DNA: TGTGCCAGCAAGGAGAAACAGGGGGCCGGCTACACCTTC. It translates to CASKEKQGAGYTF.

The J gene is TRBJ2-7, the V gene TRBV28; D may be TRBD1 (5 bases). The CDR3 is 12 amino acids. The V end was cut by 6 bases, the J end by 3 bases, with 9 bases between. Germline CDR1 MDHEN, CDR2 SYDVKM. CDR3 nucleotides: TGTGCCAGCAGCGAACAGGTCTACGAGCAGTACTTC. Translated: CASSEQVYEQYF.

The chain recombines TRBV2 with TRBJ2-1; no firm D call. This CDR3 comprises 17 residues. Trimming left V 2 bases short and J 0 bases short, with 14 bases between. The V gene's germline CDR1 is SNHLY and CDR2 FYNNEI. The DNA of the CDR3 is TGTGCCAGCAGTGAATCGTTGACGTCAAGCTCCTACAATGAGCAGTTCTTC. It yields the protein CASSESLTSSSYNEQFF.

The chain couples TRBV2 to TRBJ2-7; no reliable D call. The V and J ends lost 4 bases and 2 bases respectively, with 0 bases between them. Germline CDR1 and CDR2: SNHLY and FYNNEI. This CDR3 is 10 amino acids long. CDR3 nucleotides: TGTGCCAGCAGTGCCTACGAGCAGTACTTC. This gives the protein CASSAYEQYF.

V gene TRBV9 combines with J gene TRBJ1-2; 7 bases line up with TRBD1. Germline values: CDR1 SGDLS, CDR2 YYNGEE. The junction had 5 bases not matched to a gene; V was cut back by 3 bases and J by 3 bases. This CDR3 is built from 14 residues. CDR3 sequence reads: CASSAQGVDYGYTF. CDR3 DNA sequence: TGTGCCAGCAGCGCGCAGGGGGTGGACTATGGCTACACCTTC.

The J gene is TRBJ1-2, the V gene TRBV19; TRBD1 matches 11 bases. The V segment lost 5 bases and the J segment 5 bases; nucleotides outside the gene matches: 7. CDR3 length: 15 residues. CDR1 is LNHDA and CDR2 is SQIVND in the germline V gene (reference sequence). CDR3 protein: CASSGQGAVGYGYTF. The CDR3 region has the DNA TGTGCCAGTAGTGGACAGGGGGCAGTGGGGTATGGCTACACCTTC.